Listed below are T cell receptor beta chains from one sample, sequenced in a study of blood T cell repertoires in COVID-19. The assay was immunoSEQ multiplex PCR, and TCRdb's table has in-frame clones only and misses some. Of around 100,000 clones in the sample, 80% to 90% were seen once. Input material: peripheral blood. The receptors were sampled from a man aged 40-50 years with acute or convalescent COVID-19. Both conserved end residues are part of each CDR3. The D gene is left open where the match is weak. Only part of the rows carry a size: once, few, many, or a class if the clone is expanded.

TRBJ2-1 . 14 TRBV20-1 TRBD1 TGCAGTGCTAGTGCGGACAGGCCCTACAATGAGCAGTTCTTC CSASADRPYNEQFF
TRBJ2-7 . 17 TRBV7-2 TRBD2 TGTGCCAGCAGCTTAGCTCTGCTAGCGGGGAGCTCCTACGAGCAGTACTTC CASSLALLAGSSYEQYF
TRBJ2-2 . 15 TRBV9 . TGTGCCAGCAGCCGGGGGACCCCGAACACCGGGGAGCTGTTTTTT CASSRGTPNTGELFF
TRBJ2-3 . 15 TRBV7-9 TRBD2 TGTGCCAGCAGCCTGGGACTAGCGGAAACAGATACGCAGTATTTT CASSLGLAETDTQYF
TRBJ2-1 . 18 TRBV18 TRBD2 TGTGCCAGCTCACTTAGGACTAGCGAATATGGGGATATGAATGAGCAGTTCTTC CASSLRTSEYGDMNEQFF
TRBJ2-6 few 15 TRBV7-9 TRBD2 TGTGCCAGCAGCGTTCGACTAGCTGGAGCCAACGTCCTGACTTTC CASSVRLAGANVLTF
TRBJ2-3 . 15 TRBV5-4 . TGTGCCAGCAGGATGCCGGGTGAAAGCACAGATACGCAGTATTTT CASRMPGESTDTQYF
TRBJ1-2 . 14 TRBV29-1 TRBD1 TGCAGCTCGTGGACAGGGGGCGAATCCTATGGCTACACCTTC CSSWTGGESYGYTF
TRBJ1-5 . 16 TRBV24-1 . TGTGCCACCAGTGATTCCTGGGGGGGGAGGAGCCAGCCCCAGCATTTT CATSDSWGGRSQPQHF
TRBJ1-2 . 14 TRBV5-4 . TGTGCCAGCAGCTTGGATGCGGGGGGCTGGGGCTACACCTTC CASSLDAGGWGYTF
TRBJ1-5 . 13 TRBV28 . TGTGCCAGCAGCCTACGATGGAGGCAGCCCCAGCATTTT CASSLRWRQPQHF
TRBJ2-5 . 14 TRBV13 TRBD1 TGTGCCAGCAGCTCCGGGACAGGGGAAGAGACCCAGTACTTC CASSSGTGEETQYF
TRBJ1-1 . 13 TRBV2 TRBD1 TGTGCCAGCGCAACAGGGGCACGGCTCGAAGCTTTCTTT CASATGARLEAFF
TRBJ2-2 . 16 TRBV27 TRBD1 TGTGCCAGCAGTACGGAATGGGACAGTAACACCGGGGAGCTGTTTTTT CASSTEWDSNTGELFF
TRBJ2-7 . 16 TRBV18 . TGTGCCAGCTCACCAAGAGGCTCTGCCCACTCCTACGAGCAGTACTTC CASSPRGSAHSYEQYF
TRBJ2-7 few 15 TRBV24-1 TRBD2 TGTGCCACCAGTGATTCCACTAGCGTGACCTACGAGCAGTACTTC CATSDSTSVTYEQYF
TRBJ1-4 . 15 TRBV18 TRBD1 TGTGCCAGCTCACCGGGACAGGGTTCTAATGAAAAACTGTTTTTT CASSPGQGSNEKLFF
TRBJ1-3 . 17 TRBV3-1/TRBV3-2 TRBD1 TGTGCCAGCAGCCAACGGGACAGGGTGTACTCTGGAAACACCATATATTTT CASSQRDRVYSGNTIYF
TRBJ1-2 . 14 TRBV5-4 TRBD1 TGTGCCAGCAGCAGTCGGGACAGGGTCTATGGCTACACCTTC CASSSRDRVYGYTF
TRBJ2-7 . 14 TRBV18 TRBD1 TGTGCCAGCTCGGGACAGGGGGAGGACTACGAGCAGTACTTC CASSGQGEDYEQYF
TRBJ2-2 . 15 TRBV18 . TGTGCCAGCTCCCCGGGACTCTTTGACACCGGGGAGCTGTTTTTT CASSPGLFDTGELFF
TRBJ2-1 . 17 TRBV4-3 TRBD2 TGCGCCAGCAGCCAAGAGAGGCTAGCGGGGGGTTACAATGAGCAGTTCTTC CASSQERLAGGYNEQFF
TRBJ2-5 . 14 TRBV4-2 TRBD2 TGTGCCAGCAGCCCGAGGGGACTAGCTCAGACCCAGTACTTC CASSPRGLAQTQYF
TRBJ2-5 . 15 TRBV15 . TGTGCCACCAGCCACGGCGGGACCCGACAAGAGACCCAGTACTTC CATSHGGTRQETQYF
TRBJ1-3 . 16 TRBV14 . TGTGCCAGCAGCTCCCGTTACCCGCGGGCTGGAAACACCATATATTTT CASSSRYPRAGNTIYF
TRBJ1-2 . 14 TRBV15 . TGTGCCACCAGCAGAGATCTTCCTGGGAGTGGCTACACCTTC CATSRDLPGSGYTF
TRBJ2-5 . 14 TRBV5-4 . TGTGCCAGCGCACAGGGACCGGGTCAAGAGACCCAGTACTTC CASAQGPGQETQYF
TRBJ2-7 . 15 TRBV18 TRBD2 TGTGCCAGCTCACCACCGGGACTAGCTTCCTACGAGCAGTACTTC CASSPPGLASYEQYF
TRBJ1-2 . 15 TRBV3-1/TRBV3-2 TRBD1 TGTGCCAGCAGCCATCGGGACAGGGGGCGGCCTGGCTACACCTTC CASSHRDRGRPGYTF
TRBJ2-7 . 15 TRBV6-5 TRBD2 TGTGCCAGCAGAAGAGCGGGAGCCCTCTCCTACGAGCAGTACTTC CASRRAGALSYEQYF
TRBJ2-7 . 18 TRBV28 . TGTGCCAGCAGTTCTCACACCTTCAGGTCCTCCCTTGGCGCGGAGCAGTACTTC CASSSHTFRSSLGAEQYF
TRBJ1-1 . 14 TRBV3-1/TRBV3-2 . TGTGCCAGCAGCCACAGGGCTGTGAACACTGAAGCTTTCTTT CASSHRAVNTEAFF
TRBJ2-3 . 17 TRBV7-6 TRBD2 TGTGCCAGCAGCCAAGCGGTGGGAGGCGGGAGTCTAGATACGCAGTATTTT CASSQAVGGGSLDTQYF
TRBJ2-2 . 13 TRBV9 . TGTGCCAGCCCTACTCCGAACACCGGGGAGCTGTTTTTT CASPTPNTGELFF
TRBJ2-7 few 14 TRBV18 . TGTGCCAGCTCACCCGACACCCCTGCTTGGGAGCAGTACTTC CASSPDTPAWEQYF
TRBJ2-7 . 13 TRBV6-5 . TGTGCCACCAAACGGGATCTGGGCTACGAGCAGTACTTC CATKRDLGYEQYF
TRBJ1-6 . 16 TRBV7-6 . TGTGCCAGCAGCTTAGGCGACAGGCGGAACTATTCACCCCTCCACTTT CASSLGDRRNYSPLHF
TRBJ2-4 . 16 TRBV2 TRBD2 TGTGCCAGCAGCGAAGGACTAGCGGTAGCCAAAAACATTCAGTACTTC CASSEGLAVAKNIQYF
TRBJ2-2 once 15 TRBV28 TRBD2 TGTGCCAGCAGTTCCCTTAGCGGGATCACCGGGGAGCTGTTTTTT CASSSLSGITGELFF
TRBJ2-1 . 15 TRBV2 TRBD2 TGTGCCAGCAGTGCTGAGCGGGGGGGGTACAATGAGCAGTTCTTC CASSAERGGYNEQFF
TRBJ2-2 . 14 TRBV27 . TGTGCCAGCAGCGGCCGCGGGACTGGCGGGGAGCTGTTTTTT CASSGRGTGGELFF
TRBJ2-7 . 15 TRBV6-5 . TGTGCCAGCAACCGAGCGGGGACAGGTGAATACGAGCAGTACTTC CASNRAGTGEYEQYF
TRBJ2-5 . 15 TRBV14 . TGTGCCAGCAGCCGACGGCATCTAGTACAAGAGACCCAGTACTTC CASSRRHLVQETQYF